The source of this T cell receptor (beta chain) is a study of T cell responses to AZD1222 COVID-19 vaccine. Germline CDR1 reads SEHNR; CDR2 reads FQNEAQ (reference sequence). The CDR3 consists of 12 residues. Trimming removed 5 bases at V and 4 bases at J, with 7 bases between. Findings of the study overall: The donors showed a predominance of white British ancestry and of females, with possible underestimation of clonal diversity. There were repertoire samples only from the period after the peak T cell response. Only a handful of people who got AZD1222 tested seropositive at baseline.

Assay used: immunoSEQ multiplex PCR; TCRdb lists only in-frame clones, some missing. The repertoire includes 150,000 to 200,000 clones, over 85% of them detected once, and 0.8% to 1.3% sits in the top ten. Comments on this clone: The antigen is not known.

The TCR sequence derives from an adult who received the MenACWY meningococcal vaccine as a control. Sample: peripheral blood, taken 28 days after the second dose of the MenACWY control vaccine. The rearrangement links TRBV7-9 to TRBJ2-3; D remains unclear. The CDR3 region has the DNA TGTGCCAGCAGCCCCCGCTCAGATACGCAGTATTTT. As protein: CASSPRSDTQYF.